This TCR beta chain derives from a study of T-cell memory formation after mild COVID-19. Study-level information: Largely donor-specific TCR clusters were found.

The authors produced TCR alpha and TCR beta cDNA libraries with sample barcodes and UMIs by 5'RACE using constant-segment primers. TCRdb used MiXCR to reprocess the 5' RACE reads, holding one entry per CDR3 protein. The table includes about 270,000 distinct CDR3 sequences, 15% to 20% detected once. The study's findings and limits: Contracting CD4+ clones sat mainly in CM and EM; CD8+ in EMRA. Pre-infection memory harbored some responding clones, suggesting cross-reactive memory joined.

This clonotype was observed many times. Its antigen remains unidentified. The CDR3 is 16 residues long. Germline values: CDR1 SGHTA, CDR2 FQGNSA. J lost 4 bases, V lost 1 base, and 5 bases had no gene match. The sequence came from a young man who had mild COVID-19 (a few samples of this study predate the infection). Cell type and time point are not known. Sequenced material: PBMCs or a T cell subset sorted from them (not recorded which). The chain combines TRBV7-2 with TRBJ2-1; 9 bases fit TRBD2. CDR3 DNA sequence: TGTGCCAGCAGCTTAGTGCGGGGGGGCCAATACAATGAGCAGTTCTTC. This sequence encodes CASSLVRGGQYNEQFF.